This T cell receptor beta chain was documented in a study of blood T cells in healthy people across ages. Study-wide results and caveats: Diversity figures based on one million T cells were deemed too low.

Alongside a J-beta primer mix, a sample-barcoded 5' primer served in a second PCR lasting roughly 7 to 11 cycles. TCRdb processed the 5' RACE reads anew with MiXCR; each CDR3 protein has one entry. There are roughly 790,000 distinct CDR3 sequences in the sample; roughly 43% occur only once, and 20% to 25% lies in the top ten. This clonotype was counted at least ten times. Its antigen remains unidentified. Donor samples were obtained from healthy Caucasian individuals from Russia, aged 6 to 90. This CDR3 has 17 residues. After removal of 4 bases from V and 5 bases from J, the junction contained 13 bases not matched to a gene. Germline CDR1 is MNHEY and CDR2 is SVGEGT.

The V call is TRBV6-2 or TRBV6-3, the J call TRBJ2-7, with 11 bases aligning to TRBD2. The specimen sequenced was blood. The sequence was collected from a woman aged 55-69 years in good health. Here the CDR3 reads CASSSPPLAGARHEQYF. DNA of the CDR3: TGTGCCAGCAGTTCCCCCCCACTAGCGGGAGCTCGCCACGAGCAGTACTTC.